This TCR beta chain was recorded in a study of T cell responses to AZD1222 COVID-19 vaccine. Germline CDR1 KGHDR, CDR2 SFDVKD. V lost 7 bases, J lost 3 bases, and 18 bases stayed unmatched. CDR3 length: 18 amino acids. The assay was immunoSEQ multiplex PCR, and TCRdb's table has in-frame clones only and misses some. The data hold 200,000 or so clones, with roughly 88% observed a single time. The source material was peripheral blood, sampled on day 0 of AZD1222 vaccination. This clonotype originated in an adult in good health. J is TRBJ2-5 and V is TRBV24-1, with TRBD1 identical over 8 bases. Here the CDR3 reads CATRTKYKGQGHKETQYF. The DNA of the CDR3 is TGTGCCACCAGAACAAAATATAAAGGACAGGGACACAAAGAGACCCAGTACTTC.